The clone carrying this T cell receptor beta chain was seen just once. Its antigen is undetermined. Sequence at one end of the junction differs from germline and may be a read error. The data stem from a study of cytomegalovirus exposure and HLA in healthy donors. Study overall: Falling in the Caucasian-associated ancestry cluster were about 83% of about 400 genotyped donors.

The study's findings and limits: Most TCR beta V segments were productive about 90% or about 30% of the time in an earlier analysis. Sequencing depth across donors, presence/absence analyses assumed, was roughly uniform. Associated with cytomegalovirus, according to the listing, were around 160 TCR beta chains.

CDR1 is MNHEY and CDR2 is SMNVEV in the germline V gene (reference sequence). The CDR3 spans 14 residues. It was with 60 Vbeta and 13 Jbeta primers that the PCR ran. TCRdb's copy holds only in-frame clones and misses some; the assay was immunoSEQ multiplex PCR. The sample comprises 150,000 or so clones, 76% of which are singletons, and around 0.71% rests with the top ten. The sequencing sample was made of PBMCs. The rearrangement uses TRBV27 and TRBJ1-2, with 8 bases identical to TRBD1. The source is a female donor in good health and CMV-seronegative. For the CDR3, the DNA is TGTGCCAGCAGTTCCCGGACAGGGCCCTATGGCTACATCTTC. It encodes CASSSRTGPYGYIF.